The 27 T cell receptor beta chains listed next were all sequenced from one sample in a study of regulatory T cells in long-lasting Graves disease (dated by TCRdb to about 2021). This specimen's time point label, per the study, means: newly diagnosed GD, antithyroid drugs for less than 3 months. For both TCR sequencing and RNA sequencing, RNA was extracted from PBMCs using TRIzol. The library was produced with multiplex PCR. Sequencing relied on an Illumina HiSeq 4000. CDR3 regions were amplified by Arm-PCR with iRepertoire HTBI primers to construct TCR beta libraries. The public reads were run again by TCRdb, first through fastp at Q25 and then through MiXCR, and only productive beta chains were kept. Under each unique CDR3 protein, matching rows form one entry showing the most common genes and DNA. Here the sample has some 460,000 distinct CDR3 sequences; roughly 17% occur a single time. The ten largest make up 9% to 15% of the sample.

This sample was shared with a second study, whose subject was T cells in Graves' hyperthyroidism and ophthalmopathy.

Sequencing used peripheral blood mononuclear cells (PBMCs), obtained at new diagnosis, from a patient treated with antithyroid drugs. These receptors were obtained from a man between 40 and 49 years old with Graves disease. Donor details come from another sample of the same person, matched by shared clones.

This clonotype showed up just a few times. The chain joins TRBV13 to TRBJ2-4, with TRBD2 as a possible D gene (7 bases). This CDR3 region has 17 residues. With 5 bases removed from V and 12 bases from J, the gap between germline ends came to 29 bases. Germline CDR1 reads PRHDT; CDR2 reads FYEKMQ (reference sequence). Here the CDR3 DNA reads TGTGCCAGCAGCCCGCTCAAGGGGGGGCCGCGAAACCGGCCTCAGTACTTC. This codes for CASSPLKGGPRNRPQYF.

This clonotype was observed many times. V is TRBV6-9 and J is TRBJ2-1; 9 bases fit TRBD2. Germline CDR1 MNHGY, CDR2 SVAAGI. Trimming took 3 bases from V and 7 from J; bases not matched to a gene: 13. The CDR3 contains 17 residues. CDR3 DNA sequence: TGTGCCAGCAGTTACCCCGGCCCAGCGGGGGGAGGGAATGAGCAGTTCTTC. Its protein product is CASSYPGPAGGGNEQFF.

This clonotype was counted a few times. The V gene is TRBV6-1, the J gene TRBJ2-5, with TRBD1 matching 9 bases. This CDR3 has 14 residues. The germline CDR1 and CDR2 sequences are MNHNS and SASEGT. With 5 bases clipped from V and 5 bases from J, the junction kept 6 bases outside the gene matches. The CDR3 DNA sequence: TGTGCCAGCAGTCGGGACAGGGCTAAGGAGACCCAGTACTTC. Its protein product is CASSRDRAKETQYF.

The J gene is TRBJ1-5, the V gene TRBV20-1; 7 bases align to TRBD1. The germline gives CDR1 DFQATT, CDR2 SNEGSKA (reference sequence). The CDR3 is 14 amino acids. V shed 6 bases and J 11 bases; nucleotides not matched to a gene: 16. The CDR3 loop reads CSARQGSIGWTQHF. The CDR3 bases are TGCAGTGCGAGACAGGGCTCGATTGGGTGGACCCAGCATTTT.

The chain couples TRBV28 to TRBJ1-4; 10 bases are shared with TRBD1. CDR1 is MDHEN, CDR2 SYDVKM, per germline. Losses at the gene ends were 3 bases for V and 3 bases for J; bases not matched to a gene: 16. CDR3 length equals 20 residues. As DNA, the CDR3 is TGTGCCAGCAGTTTCTTCCCGGGACAGGGGTCCCAAGGGGCTAATGAAAAACTGTTTTTT. It codes for CASSFFPGQGSQGANEKLFF.

This clonotype was detected many times. The chain employs TRBV7-2 and TRBJ2-1, with D unresolved. The CDR3 contains 14 residues. Germline CDR1 is SGHTA and CDR2 is FQGNSA. The germline V and J ends were trimmed by 5 bases and 9 bases, with 17 bases remaining between them. The DNA for the CDR3 is TGTGCCAGCAGCCCCTTTCAGCGTGATCGTGAGCAGTTCTTC. Protein product: CASSPFQRDREQFF.

This sequence joins TRBV6-1 and TRBJ2-3, with a possible D match to TRBD2 (5 bases). Germline V CDR1 and CDR2: MNHNS, SASEGT. This CDR3 is built from 16 residues. Between the trimmed V and J ends, which lost 1 base and 4 bases, there was a span of 15 bases. CDR3 bases: TGTGCCAGCAGTGAAGAGTCTAGCTTTGTTTCAGATACGCAGTATTTT. It specifies CASSEESSFVSDTQYF.

CDR3 amino acids: CASSLTPPPGSYEQYF. The CDR3 coding sequence is TGTGCCAGCAGCTTGACCCCCCCCCCGGGGTCCTACGAGCAGTACTTC. The chain has TRBV5-4 and TRBJ2-7, with D perhaps matching TRBD2 (5 bases). CDR1 and CDR2 (germline): SGHNT, YYREEE (reference sequence). With 1 base removed from V and 1 base from J, the gap between germline ends came to 15 bases. The length of the CDR3 is 16 residues.

This clonotype occurred many times. The rearrangement links TRBV11-2 to TRBJ1-2, with 8 bases fitting TRBD1. After removal of 5 bases from V and 6 bases from J, the junction contained 5 bases not matched to a gene. This CDR3 is 13 amino acids long. CDR1 SGHAT and CDR2 FQNNGV come from the germline V gene. Here the CDR3 reads CASSADRGNGYTF. The CDR3 region has the DNA TGTGCCAGCAGCGCAGACAGGGGAAATGGCTACACCTTC.

The chain combines TRBV7-9 with TRBJ2-4; possibly TRBD1 for D (6 bases). V lost 0 bases to trimming and J lost 6 bases, with 6 bases between them. The CDR3 is 13 amino acids. Germline V lookup: CDR1 SEHNR, CDR2 FQNEAQ (reference sequence). This CDR3 reads CASSLAGGNIQYF. DNA of the CDR3: TGTGCCAGCAGCTTAGCAGGGGGAAACATTCAGTACTTC.

The rearrangement joins TRBV6-1 to TRBJ2-2, with D possibly being TRBD2 (6 bases). CDR1 MNHNS and CDR2 SASEGT come from the germline V gene. The CDR3 has 15 residues. V was trimmed by 6 bases and J by 5 bases, leaving 16 bases between them. This CDR3 is CASRDPGVRTGELFF. In DNA, the CDR3 is TGTGCCAGCAGGGATCCGGGAGTTCGAACCGGGGAGCTGTTTTTT.

The chain employs TRBV6-1 and TRBJ2-5, with unresolved D. V was shortened by 4 bases and J by 4 bases, with 7 bases between the two germline ends. The CDR3 is 12 residues long. The V gene's germline CDR1 is MNHNS and CDR2 SASEGT. The CDR3 protein is CASSANRETQYF. The DNA for the CDR3 is TGTGCCAGCAGTGCCAACCGAGAGACCCAGTACTTC.

Of note for this clonotype: One end of the junction varies from germline; a read error may be responsible. CDR3 in amino acids: CASSSTSGRADERFF. CDR3 in DNA: TGTGCCAGCAGTTCGACTAGCGGGAGGGCGGATGAGCGGTTCTTC. This sequence joins TRBV2 and TRBJ2-5; 14 nucleotides line up with TRBD2. From germline, CDR1 is SNHLY and CDR2 FYNNEI. CDR3 size: 15 residues.

The chain couples TRBV28 to TRBJ2-5; the match to TRBD2 covers 7 bases. V shed 3 bases, J shed 5 bases, and the junction held 6 bases outside the gene matches. This CDR3 contains 14 residues. Germline assignment: CDR1 MDHEN and CDR2 SYDVKM. DNA of the CDR3: TGTGCCAGCAGTTTGGCGGGAGTGGGGGAGACCCAGTACTTC. Its protein is CASSLAGVGETQYF.

In regard to this clonotype: A single base separates this from a much larger clone, so it may be a read error. V and J are TRBV2 and TRBJ2-7; TRBD1 agrees at 7 bases. In germline, CDR1 is SNHLY, CDR2 FYNNEI. The CDR3 is 14 amino acids. J gave up 3 bases and V 8 bases, and 10 bases lay outside the gene matches. The CDR3 region has the DNA TGTGCCAGCGAACGGGACAGACAACTCTACGAGCAGTACTTC. Protein: CASERDRQLYEQYF. Complete variable domain (other parts from reference TRBV2 and TRBJ2-7): EPEVTQTPSHQVTQMGQEVILRCVPISNHLYFYWYRQILGQKVEFLVSFYNNEISEKSEIFDDQFSVERPDGSNFTLKIRSTKLEDSAMYFCASERDRQLYEQYFGPGTRLTVT.

The DNA of the CDR3 is TGCGCCAGCAGCTCCGCTAGCGCCACCCCCTCCTTCTTC. It is translated as CASSSASATPSFF. V is TRBV5-1 and J is TRBJ2-1; TRBD2 might be the D (6 bases). CDR1 is SGHRS, CDR2 YFSETQ, per germline. The CDR3 has 13 residues. Trimming shortened V by 3 bases and J by 16 bases, and 20 bases separated the two germline ends.

The J gene is TRBJ2-2, the V gene TRBV19; TRBD2 aligns across 10 bases. This CDR3 has 17 amino acids. Looked up from germline, CDR1 is LNHDA and CDR2 is SQIVND (reference sequence). The V and J ends lost 4 bases and 2 bases, in that order; junction bases with no gene match: 7. CDR3 residues: CASSTLSSGGNTGELFF. DNA for the CDR3: TGTGCCAGTAGTACGCTCTCTAGCGGGGGTAACACCGGGGAGCTGTTTTTT.

This clonotype was observed many times. The chain couples TRBV3-1 to TRBJ1-1; unclear D gene. V lost 1 base to trimming and J lost 11 bases, with 23 bases between them. CDR1 and CDR2 from the germline V gene are LGHDT and YNNKEL (reference sequence). The CDR3 has 16 amino acids. Here the CDR3 reads CASSQVGGVGAGEAFF. For the CDR3, the DNA is TGTGCCAGCAGCCAAGTCGGCGGCGTAGGCGCCGGAGAGGCTTTCTTT.

The chain combines TRBV11-2 with TRBJ2-7; D is undetermined. Germline V lookup: CDR1 SGHAT, CDR2 FQNNGV. The CDR3 totals 14 residues. V was shortened by 5 bases and J by 1 base, with 12 bases between the two germline ends. The CDR3 nucleotides are TGTGCCAGCAGCCCCACTATAAGATCCTACGAGCAGTACTTC. It is translated as CASSPTIRSYEQYF.

This clonotype came up a few times. The V gene is TRBV28, the J gene TRBJ1-6; a possible D gene is TRBD1 (6 bases). CDR1 and CDR2 from the germline V gene are MDHEN and SYDVKM. V dropped 2 bases and J dropped 4 bases, with 9 bases sitting between them. This CDR3 has 15 residues. CDR3 in DNA: TGTGCCAGCAGTTTAGGACAGAGGTATAATTCACCCCTCCACTTT. It codes for CASSLGQRYNSPLHF. The full variable domain, completed using reference TRBV28 and TRBJ1-6, is DVKVTQSSRYLVKRTGEKVFLECVQDMDHENMFWYRQDPGLGLRLIYFSYDVKMKEKGDIPEGYSVSREKKERFSLILESASTNQTSMYLCASSLGQRYNSPLHFGNGTRLTVT.

This clonotype was seen a handful of times. The chain links TRBV29-1 to TRBJ2-1; D gene unclear. The CDR3 length is 11 residues. Germline CDR1 and CDR2: SQVTM and ANQGSEA. Trimming pared 4 bases from V and 7 bases from J, leaving 8 bases between. DNA for the CDR3: TGCAGCGTTGGCTACCCGAATGAGCAGTTCTTC. It codes for CSVGYPNEQFF.

This rearrangement joins TRBV2 to TRBJ2-4; either TRBD1 or TRBD2 may supply D (7 bases each). V was clipped by 6 bases and J by 7 bases, with 13 bases between them. CDR1 and CDR2 from the germline V gene are SNHLY and FYNNEI. CDR3 length equals 13 residues. The CDR3 reads CASRTRGGNIQYF. CDR3 DNA: TGTGCCAGCAGGACCAGGGGGGGGAACATTCAGTACTTC. The full variable domain, in which reference TRBV2 and TRBJ2-4 provide the parts outside the CDR3, is EPEVTQTPSHQVTQMGQEVILRCVPISNHLYFYWYRQILGQKVEFLVSFYNNEISEKSEIFDDQFSVERPDGSNFTLKIRSTKLEDSAMYFCASRTRGGNIQYFGAGTRLSVL.

This clonotype has ten or more counts. One end of the junction does not line up with germline, which may come from a read error. This chain connects TRBV30 to TRBJ2-1, with TRBD1 as a possible D gene (6 bases). The length of the CDR3 is 13 residues. Germline V gene data show CDR1 as GTSNPN and CDR2 as SVGIG (reference sequence). DNA of the CDR3: TGTGCCTGGTCAGGGGCTACCTTGGGTGAGCAATTCTTC. Translated: CAWSGATLGEQFF.

J is TRBJ2-3 and V is TRBV20-1, with D possibly called TRBD1 or TRBD2 (5 bases each). The CDR3 totals 12 residues. Germline CDR1 is DFQATT and CDR2 is SNEGSKA (reference sequence). The V end was cut by 3 bases, the J end by 8 bases, with 12 bases between. CDR3 protein: CSARLVGGTQYF. As DNA, the CDR3 is TGCAGTGCTAGGCTAGTTGGGGGTACGCAGTATTTT.

This clonotype has a count of ten or more. The chain employs TRBV7-8 and TRBJ2-2; 12 bases align to TRBD2. Per the germline V gene, CDR1 is SGHVS and CDR2 is FQNEAQ. The CDR3 contains 17 residues. V shed 6 bases, J shed 6 bases, and the junction held 11 bases outside the gene matches. The CDR3 loop reads CASRLTSGRSWAGELFF. CDR3 DNA: TGTGCCAGCAGATTAACTAGCGGGAGGTCTTGGGCCGGGGAGCTGTTTTTT.

This clonotype was detected ten times or more. This chain connects TRBV5-1 to TRBJ2-7; 9 bases match TRBD1. Germline lookup yields CDR1 SGHRS and CDR2 YFSETQ. The CDR3 is 16 residues long. Trimming at V came to 4 bases and at J to 2 bases, leaving 10 bases not matched to a gene. This CDR3 is CASSQRQGGLTYEQYF. The CDR3 coding sequence is TGCGCCAGCAGCCAGAGACAGGGGGGCTTGACCTACGAGCAGTACTTC.

For this clonotype: A much larger clone differs by one base, so this may be a read error. V and J are TRBV28 and TRBJ2-1; 10 nucleotides agree with TRBD2. Germline V gives CDR1 MDHEN, CDR2 SYDVKM. The CDR3 totals 15 residues. Trimming at V came to 5 bases and at J to 2 bases, leaving 3 bases not matched to a gene. The CDR3 protein is CASSPAGGPYNEQFF. In nucleotides, the CDR3 is TGTGCCAGCAGTCCAGCGGGAGGGCCCTACAATGAGCAGTTCTTC.